The 3 T cell receptor beta chains listed next were all sequenced from one sample in a study of blood T cell repertoires in COVID-19. Using immunoSEQ multiplex PCR, the repertoire was profiled, and TCRdb retains in-frame clones only, with some absent. The data hold 150,000 to 200,000 clones, with about 81% observed a single time. The sample consisted of peripheral blood. All receptors derive from a woman of 80 years or more with COVID-19, enrolled during active disease.

This sequence joins TRBV11-3 and TRBJ2-2; TRBD1 matches 11 bases. V was pared by 4 bases and J by 5 bases, with 9 bases of the junction left unmatched. Germline CDR1 reads SGHNT; CDR2 reads YENEEA. This CDR3 spans 17 amino acids. The CDR3 nucleotides are TGTGCCAGCAGCTGGACAGGGGGCGCCCTTCTGACCGGGGAGCTGTTTTTT. Protein product: CASSWTGGALLTGELFF. Supplemented by reference TRBV11-3 and TRBJ2-2, the full variable domain reads EAGVVQSPRYKIIEKKQPVAFWCNPISGHNTLYWYLQNLGQGPELLIRYENEEAVDDSQLPKDRFSAERLKGVDSTLKIQPAELGDSAVYLCASSWTGGALLTGELFFGEGSRLTVL.

The rearrangement joins TRBV7-6 to TRBJ2-2, with a weak D call TRBD2 (5 bases). V gave up 0 bases and J gave up 3 bases, with 8 bases separating them. This CDR3 is built from 15 residues. In germline, CDR1 is SGHVS, CDR2 FNYEAQ. The DNA of the CDR3 is TGTGCCAGCAGCTTAGCCAGCGGATACACCGGGGAGCTGTTTTTT. Its translation: CASSLASGYTGELFF. The complete variable domain, with remaining parts taken from reference TRBV7-6 and TRBJ2-2, reads GAGVSQSPRYKVTKRGQDVALRCDPISGHVSLYWYRQALGQGPEFLTYFNYEAQQDKSGLPNDRFSAERPEGSISTLTIQRTEQRDSAMYRCASSLASGYTGELFFGEGSRLTVL.

The V gene is TRBV5-6, the J gene TRBJ2-1; 16 bases map to TRBD2. Germline loops: CDR1 SGHDT, CDR2 YYEEEE. The J segment lost 6 bases and the V segment lost 3 bases, leaving 6 bases of the junction unmatched. The CDR3 has 17 amino acids. In DNA form, the CDR3 reads TGTGCCAGCAGCTCGGGACTAGCGGGAGGGCCGGTCAATGAGCAGTTCTTC. It is translated as CASSSGLAGGPVNEQFF. Based on the CDR3 plus reference TRBV5-6 and TRBJ2-1, the full variable domain is DAGVTQSPTHLIKTRGQQVTLRCSPKSGHDTVSWYQQALGQGPQFIFQYYEEEERQRGNFPDRFSGHQFPNYSSELNVNALLLGDSALYLCASSSGLAGGPVNEQFFGPGTRLTVL.